This paragraph reports one T cell receptor (beta chain). This sample's treatment: randomized to nivolumab then ipilimumab (arm A) or the reverse (arm B). None of the patients previously received DNA-damaging chemotherapy. PBMC sorting kept live CD3+CD8+ cells without CD19 or CD56. The assay was immunoSEQ multiplex PCR, and TCRdb's table has in-frame clones only and misses some. The table has about 27,000 clones, approximately 80% seen once; the top ten hold about an eighth. The sample originates from a study of sequential checkpoint blockade in melanoma. Study details: First-line arms were nivolumab then ipilimumab, or the reverse, randomized 1:1.

Trimming took 11 bases from V and 5 from J, leaving 19 bases between them. CDR3 length: 13 amino acids. The germline V gene encodes CDR1 LNHDA and CDR2 SQIVND (reference sequence). The source was CD8+ T cells sorted from blood (inferred from file names), collected from a patient given nivolumab and ipilimumab in sequence. This TCR was sampled from a human donor with melanoma. The rearrangement uses TRBV19 and TRBJ2-7; a possible D gene is TRBD2 (5 bases). For the CDR3, the DNA is TGTGCCGCAGCGGCGAGGGTGTGGGACGAGCAGTACTTC. The encoded protein is CAAAARVWDEQYF.